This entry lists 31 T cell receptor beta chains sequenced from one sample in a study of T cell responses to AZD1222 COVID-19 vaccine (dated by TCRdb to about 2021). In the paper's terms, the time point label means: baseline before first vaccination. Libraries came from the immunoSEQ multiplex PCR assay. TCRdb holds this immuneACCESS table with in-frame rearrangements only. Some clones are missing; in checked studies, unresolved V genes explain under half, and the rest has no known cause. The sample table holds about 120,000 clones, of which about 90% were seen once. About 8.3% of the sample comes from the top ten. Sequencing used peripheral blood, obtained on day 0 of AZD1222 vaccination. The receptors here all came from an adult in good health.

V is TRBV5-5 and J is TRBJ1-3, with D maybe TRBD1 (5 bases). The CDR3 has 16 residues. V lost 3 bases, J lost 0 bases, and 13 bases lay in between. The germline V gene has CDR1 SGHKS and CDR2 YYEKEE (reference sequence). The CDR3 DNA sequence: TGTGCCAGCAGCTGGGACCCCGCCAGCTCTGGAAACACCATATATTTT. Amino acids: CASSWDPASSGNTIYF.

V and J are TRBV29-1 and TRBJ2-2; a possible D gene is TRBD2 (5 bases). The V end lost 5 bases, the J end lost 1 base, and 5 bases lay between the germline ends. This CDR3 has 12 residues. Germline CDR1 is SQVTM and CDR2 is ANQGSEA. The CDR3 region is CSVRGNTGELFF. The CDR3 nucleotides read TGCAGCGTTCGGGGGAACACCGGGGAGCTGTTTTTT.

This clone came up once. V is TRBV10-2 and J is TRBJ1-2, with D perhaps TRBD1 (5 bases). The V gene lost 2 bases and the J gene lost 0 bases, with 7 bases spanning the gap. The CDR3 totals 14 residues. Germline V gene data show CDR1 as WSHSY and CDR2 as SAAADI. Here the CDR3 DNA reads TGCGCCAGCAGTGAGGACAGAGCTAACTATGGCTACACCTTC. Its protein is CASSEDRANYGYTF.

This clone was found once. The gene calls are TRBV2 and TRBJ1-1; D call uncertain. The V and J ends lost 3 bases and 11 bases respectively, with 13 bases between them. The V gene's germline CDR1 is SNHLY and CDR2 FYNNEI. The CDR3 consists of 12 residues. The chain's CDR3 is CASSEQAPAAFF. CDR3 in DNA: TGTGCCAGCAGTGAGCAAGCCCCGGCGGCTTTCTTT.

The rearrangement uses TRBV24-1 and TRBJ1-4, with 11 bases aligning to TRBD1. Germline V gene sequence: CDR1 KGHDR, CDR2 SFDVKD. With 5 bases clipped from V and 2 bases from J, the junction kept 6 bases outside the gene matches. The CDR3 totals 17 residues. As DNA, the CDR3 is TGTGCCACCAGTGCCGCGGACAGGGGGCGGACTAATGAAAAACTGTTTTTT. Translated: CATSAADRGRTNEKLFF.

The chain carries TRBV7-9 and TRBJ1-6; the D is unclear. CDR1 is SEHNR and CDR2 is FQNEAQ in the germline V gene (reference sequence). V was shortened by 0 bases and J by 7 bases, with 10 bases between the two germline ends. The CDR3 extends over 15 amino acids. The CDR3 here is CASSLAGNPNSPLHF. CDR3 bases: TGTGCCAGCAGCTTAGCGGGTAATCCCAATTCACCCCTCCACTTT.

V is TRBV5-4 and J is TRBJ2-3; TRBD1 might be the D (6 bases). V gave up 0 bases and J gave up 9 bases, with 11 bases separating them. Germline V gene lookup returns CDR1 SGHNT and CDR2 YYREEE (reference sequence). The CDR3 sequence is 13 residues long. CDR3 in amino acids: CASSLGKGDTQYF. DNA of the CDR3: TGTGCCAGCAGCTTGGGAAAGGGGGACACGCAGTATTTT.

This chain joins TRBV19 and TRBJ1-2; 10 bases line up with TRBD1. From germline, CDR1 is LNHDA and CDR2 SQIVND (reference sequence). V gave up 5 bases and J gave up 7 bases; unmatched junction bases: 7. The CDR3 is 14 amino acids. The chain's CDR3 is CASSFGTGEGGYTF. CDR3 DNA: TGTGCCAGTAGTTTCGGGACAGGGGAAGGTGGCTACACCTTC.

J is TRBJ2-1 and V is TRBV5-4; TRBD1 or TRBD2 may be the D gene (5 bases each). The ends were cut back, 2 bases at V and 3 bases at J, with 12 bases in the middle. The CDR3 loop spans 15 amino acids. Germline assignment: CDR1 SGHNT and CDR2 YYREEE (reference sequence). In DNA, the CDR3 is TGTGCCAGCAGCTTAGAGGGGCCTATCTACAATGAGCAGTTCTTC. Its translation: CASSLEGPIYNEQFF.

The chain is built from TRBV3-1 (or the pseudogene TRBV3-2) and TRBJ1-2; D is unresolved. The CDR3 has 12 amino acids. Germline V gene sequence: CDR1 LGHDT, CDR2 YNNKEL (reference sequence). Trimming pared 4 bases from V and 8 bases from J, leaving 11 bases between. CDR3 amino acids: CASSPGGWGYTF. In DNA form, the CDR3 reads TGTGCCAGCAGCCCCGGCGGGTGGGGCTACACCTTC.

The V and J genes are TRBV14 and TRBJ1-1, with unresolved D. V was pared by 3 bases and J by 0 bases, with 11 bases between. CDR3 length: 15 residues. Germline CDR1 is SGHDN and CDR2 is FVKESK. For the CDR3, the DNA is TGTGCCAGCAGCCATATGGGATACATGAACACTGAAGCTTTCTTT. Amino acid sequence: CASSHMGYMNTEAFF.

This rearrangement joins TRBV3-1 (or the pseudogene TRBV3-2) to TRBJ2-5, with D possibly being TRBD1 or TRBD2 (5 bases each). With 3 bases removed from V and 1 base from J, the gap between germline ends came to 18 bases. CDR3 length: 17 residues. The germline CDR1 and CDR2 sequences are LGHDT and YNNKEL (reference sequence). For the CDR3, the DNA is TGTGCCAGCAGCCATGGGACGACCCAAAGAACCCAAGAGACCCAGTACTTC. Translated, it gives CASSHGTTQRTQETQYF.

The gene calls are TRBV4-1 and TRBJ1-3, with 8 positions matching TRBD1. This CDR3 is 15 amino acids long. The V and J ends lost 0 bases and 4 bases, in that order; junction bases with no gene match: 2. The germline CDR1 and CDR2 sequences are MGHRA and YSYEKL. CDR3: CASSQDRGLGNTIYF. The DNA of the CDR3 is TGCGCCAGCAGCCAAGACAGGGGGCTCGGAAACACCATATATTTT.

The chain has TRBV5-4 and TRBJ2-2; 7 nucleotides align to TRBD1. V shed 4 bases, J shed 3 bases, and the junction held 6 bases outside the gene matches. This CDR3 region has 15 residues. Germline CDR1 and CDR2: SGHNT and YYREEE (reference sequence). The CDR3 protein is CASSLTGIDTGELFF. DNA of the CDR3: TGTGCCAGCAGCCTGACAGGGATCGACACCGGGGAGCTGTTTTTT. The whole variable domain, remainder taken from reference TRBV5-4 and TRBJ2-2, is ETGVTQSPTHLIKTRGQQVTLRCSSQSGHNTVSWYQQALGQGPQFIFQYYREEENGRGNFPPRFSGLQFPNYSSELNVNALELDDSALYLCASSLTGIDTGELFFGEGSRLTVL.

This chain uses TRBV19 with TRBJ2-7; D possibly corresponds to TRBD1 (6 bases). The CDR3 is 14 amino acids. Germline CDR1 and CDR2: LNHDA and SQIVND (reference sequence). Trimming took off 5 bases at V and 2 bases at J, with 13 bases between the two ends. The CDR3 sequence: CASSADSPTYEQYF. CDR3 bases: TGTGCCAGTAGTGCGGACAGCCCAACCTACGAGCAGTACTTC.

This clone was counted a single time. The DNA of the CDR3 is TGTGCCAGAAGCTTCCGTTCGTCGGACTGGAACACTGAAGCTTTCTTT. This sequence encodes CARSFRSSDWNTEAFF. The rearrangement links TRBV5-3 to TRBJ1-1; D not resolved. TRBV5-3 is identified as an open reading frame with a role that is uncertain. Trimming cost V 2 bases and J 1 base, with 15 bases left between them. This CDR3 contains 16 residues.

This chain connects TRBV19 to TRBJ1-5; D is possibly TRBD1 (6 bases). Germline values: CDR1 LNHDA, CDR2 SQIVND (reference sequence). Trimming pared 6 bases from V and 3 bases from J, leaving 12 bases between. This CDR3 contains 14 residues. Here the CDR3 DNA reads TGTGCCAGTAGGTCCCAGGGGAACAATCAGCCCCAGCATTTT. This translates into CASRSQGNNQPQHF.

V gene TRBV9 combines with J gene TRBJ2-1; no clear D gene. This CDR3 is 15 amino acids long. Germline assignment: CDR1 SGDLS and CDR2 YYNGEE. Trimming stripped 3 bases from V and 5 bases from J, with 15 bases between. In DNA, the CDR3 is TGTGCCAGCAGCGCCGCCCTTACAGTTGACAATGAGCAGTTCTTC. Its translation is CASSAALTVDNEQFF.

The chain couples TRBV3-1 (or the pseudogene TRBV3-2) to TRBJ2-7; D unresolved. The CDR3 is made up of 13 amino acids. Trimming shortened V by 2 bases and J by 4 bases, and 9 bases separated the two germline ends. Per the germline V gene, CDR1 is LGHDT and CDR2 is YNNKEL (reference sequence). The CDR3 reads CASSQQLSYEQYF. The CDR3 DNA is TGTGCCAGCAGCCAACAACTTAGTTACGAGCAGTACTTC.

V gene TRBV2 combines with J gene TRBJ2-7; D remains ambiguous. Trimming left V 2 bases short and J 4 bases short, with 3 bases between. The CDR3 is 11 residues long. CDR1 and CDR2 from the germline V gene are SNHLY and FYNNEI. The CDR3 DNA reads TGTGCCAGCAGTGAACCGTACGAGCAGTACTTC. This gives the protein CASSEPYEQYF.

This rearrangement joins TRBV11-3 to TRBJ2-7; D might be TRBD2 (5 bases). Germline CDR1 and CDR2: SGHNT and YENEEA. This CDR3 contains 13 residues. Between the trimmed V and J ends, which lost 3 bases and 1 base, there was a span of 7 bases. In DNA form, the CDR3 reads TGTGCCAGCAGCTTCGCGGGTTCCTACGAGCAGTACTTC. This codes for CASSFAGSYEQYF.

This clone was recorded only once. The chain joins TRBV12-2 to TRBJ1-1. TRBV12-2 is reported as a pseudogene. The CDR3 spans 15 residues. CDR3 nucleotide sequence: TGTGCAAGTCGCCGGAAAGACTGGCCGAACACTGAAGCTTTCTTT. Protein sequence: CASRRKDWPNTEAFF.

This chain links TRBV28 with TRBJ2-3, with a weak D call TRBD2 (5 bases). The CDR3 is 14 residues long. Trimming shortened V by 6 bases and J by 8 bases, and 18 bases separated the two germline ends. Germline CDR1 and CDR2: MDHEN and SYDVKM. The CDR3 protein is CASRLAPGKGTQYF. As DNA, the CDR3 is TGTGCCAGCAGGTTGGCGCCGGGGAAGGGTACGCAGTATTTT. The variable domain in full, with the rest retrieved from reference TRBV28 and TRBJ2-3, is DVKVTQSSRYLVKRTGEKVFLECVQDMDHENMFWYRQDPGLGLRLIYFSYDVKMKEKGDIPEGYSVSREKKERFSLILESASTNQTSMYLCASRLAPGKGTQYFGPGTRLTVL.

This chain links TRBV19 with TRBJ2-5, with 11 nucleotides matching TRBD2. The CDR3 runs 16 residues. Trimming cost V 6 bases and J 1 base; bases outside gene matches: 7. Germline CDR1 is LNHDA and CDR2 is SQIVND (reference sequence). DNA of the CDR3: TGTGCCAGTAGGGGAACTAGCGGGGGAATCCAAGAGACCCAGTACTTC. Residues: CASRGTSGGIQETQYF.

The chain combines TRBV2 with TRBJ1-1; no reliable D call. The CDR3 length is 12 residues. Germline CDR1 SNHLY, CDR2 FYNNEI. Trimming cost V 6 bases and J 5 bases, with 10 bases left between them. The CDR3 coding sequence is TGTGCCAGCAGACAGTCAATGACTGAAGCTTTCTTT. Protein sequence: CASRQSMTEAFF.

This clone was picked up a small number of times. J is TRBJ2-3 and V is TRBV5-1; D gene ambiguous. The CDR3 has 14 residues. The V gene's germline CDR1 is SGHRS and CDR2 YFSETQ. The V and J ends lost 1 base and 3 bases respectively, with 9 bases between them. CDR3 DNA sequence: TGCGCCAGCAGCTTGCCCAGCGCAACAGATACGCAGTATTTT. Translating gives CASSLPSATDTQYF.

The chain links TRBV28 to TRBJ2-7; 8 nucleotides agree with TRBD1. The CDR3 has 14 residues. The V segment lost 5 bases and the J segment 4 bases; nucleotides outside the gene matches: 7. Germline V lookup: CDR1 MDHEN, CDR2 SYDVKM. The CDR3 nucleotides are TGTGCCAGCAGTGTCCCGGACAGGGCGTACGAGCAGTACTTC. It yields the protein CASSVPDRAYEQYF.

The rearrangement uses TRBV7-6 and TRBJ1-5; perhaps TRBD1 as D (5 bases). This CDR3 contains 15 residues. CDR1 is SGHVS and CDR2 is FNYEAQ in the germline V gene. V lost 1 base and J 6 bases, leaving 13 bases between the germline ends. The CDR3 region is CASSLEGKVSQPQHF. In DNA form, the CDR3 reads TGTGCCAGCAGCTTAGAGGGGAAAGTAAGTCAGCCCCAGCATTTT.

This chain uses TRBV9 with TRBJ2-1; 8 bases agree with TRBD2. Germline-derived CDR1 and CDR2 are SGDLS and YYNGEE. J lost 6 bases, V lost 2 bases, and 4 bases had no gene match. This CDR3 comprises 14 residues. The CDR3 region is CASSVRGEPNEQFF. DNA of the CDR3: TGTGCCAGCAGCGTGCGGGGGGAGCCCAATGAGCAGTTCTTC.

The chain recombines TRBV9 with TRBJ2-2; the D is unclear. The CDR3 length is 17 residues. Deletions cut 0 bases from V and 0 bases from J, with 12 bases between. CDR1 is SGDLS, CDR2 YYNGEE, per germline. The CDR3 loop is CASSVEGKPANTGELFF. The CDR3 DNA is TGTGCCAGCAGCGTAGAGGGCAAACCTGCGAACACCGGGGAGCTGTTTTTT.

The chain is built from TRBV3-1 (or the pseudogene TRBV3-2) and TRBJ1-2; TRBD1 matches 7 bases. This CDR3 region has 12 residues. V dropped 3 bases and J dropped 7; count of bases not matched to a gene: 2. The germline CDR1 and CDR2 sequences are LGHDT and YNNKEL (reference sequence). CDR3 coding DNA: TGTGCCAGCAGCCAGACAGGGACTGGCTACACCTTC. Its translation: CASSQTGTGYTF.